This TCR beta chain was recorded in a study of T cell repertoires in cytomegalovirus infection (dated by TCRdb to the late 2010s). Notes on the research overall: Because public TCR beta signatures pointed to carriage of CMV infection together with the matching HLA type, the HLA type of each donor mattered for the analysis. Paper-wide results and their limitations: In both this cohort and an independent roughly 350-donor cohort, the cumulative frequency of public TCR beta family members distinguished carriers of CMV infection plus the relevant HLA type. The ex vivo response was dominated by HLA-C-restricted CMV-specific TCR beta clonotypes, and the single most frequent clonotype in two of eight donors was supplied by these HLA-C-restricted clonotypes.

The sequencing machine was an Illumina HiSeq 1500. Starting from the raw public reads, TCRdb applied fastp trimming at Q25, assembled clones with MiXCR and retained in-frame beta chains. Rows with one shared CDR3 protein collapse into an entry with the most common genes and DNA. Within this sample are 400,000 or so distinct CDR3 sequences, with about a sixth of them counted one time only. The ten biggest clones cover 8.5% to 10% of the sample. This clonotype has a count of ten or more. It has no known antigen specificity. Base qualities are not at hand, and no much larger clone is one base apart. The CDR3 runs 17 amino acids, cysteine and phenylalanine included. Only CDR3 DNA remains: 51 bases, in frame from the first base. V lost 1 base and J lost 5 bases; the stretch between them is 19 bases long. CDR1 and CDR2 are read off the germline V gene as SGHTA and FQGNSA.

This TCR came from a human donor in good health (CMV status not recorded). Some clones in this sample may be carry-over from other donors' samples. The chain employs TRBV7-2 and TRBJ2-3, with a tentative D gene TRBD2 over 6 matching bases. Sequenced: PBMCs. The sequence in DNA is TGTGCCAGCAGCTTAGAGTCGTGGCGGAGGGCTATAGATACGCAGTATTTT. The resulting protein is CASSLESWRRAIDTQYF.